The 13 T cell receptor beta chains given below trace back to one sample, sequenced in a study of blood T cell repertoires in COVID-19. Method: immunoSEQ multiplex PCR; TCRdb's copy keeps in-frame clones and lacks some. The table records more than 150,000 clones, around 80% of them present only once. The sequenced sample was peripheral blood. The receptors shown here come from a human donor in a cohort sampled during active COVID-19.

This sequence joins TRBV19 and TRBJ2-7; D ambiguous. Germline V gene sequence: CDR1 LNHDA, CDR2 SQIVND (reference sequence). This CDR3 region has 15 residues. With 3 bases removed from V and 1 base from J, the gap between germline ends came to 13 bases. CDR3 sequence: CASSIGAATSYEQYF. The CDR3 DNA is TGTGCCAGTAGTATTGGCGCGGCGACTTCCTACGAGCAGTACTTC.

This chain uses TRBV9 with TRBJ2-2, with D unclear. Germline lookup yields CDR1 SGDLS and CDR2 YYNGEE. The CDR3 runs to 15 residues. Trimming took 6 bases from V and 6 from J, leaving 18 bases between them. Here the CDR3 DNA reads TGTGCCAGCACAGACAACAAAAACCGCGCCGGGGAGCTGTTTTTT. It codes for CASTDNKNRAGELFF.

The chain has TRBV4-2 and TRBJ1-6; D possibly corresponds to TRBD1 (5 bases). Trimming cost V 4 bases and J 6 bases, with 13 bases left between them. Germline V gives CDR1 LGHNA, CDR2 YNFKEQ. The CDR3 totals 15 residues. CDR3: CASSPPGLFNSPLHF. CDR3 nucleotide sequence: TGTGCCAGCAGCCCCCCGGGACTTTTTAATTCACCCCTCCACTTT.

This chain uses TRBV7-9 with TRBJ1-4; 7 bases map to TRBD1. Germline V gives CDR1 SEHNR, CDR2 FQNEAQ (reference sequence). Trimming at V came to 1 base and at J to 5 bases, leaving 4 bases not matched to a gene. The CDR3 covers 15 residues. The CDR3 loop is CASSLEETGNEKLFF. The CDR3 DNA sequence: TGTGCCAGCAGCTTAGAGGAGACAGGGAATGAAAAACTGTTTTTT.

The chain links TRBV6-5 to TRBJ2-7; tentatively, D is TRBD1 (5 bases). Trimming took off 5 bases at V and 4 bases at J, with 12 bases between the two ends. CDR1 and CDR2 (germline): MNHEY, SVGAGI. The CDR3 length is 13 residues. The CDR3, as DNA: TGTGCCAGCAGTAGGAGACAGTCATACGAGCAGTACTTC. Translation: CASSRRQSYEQYF.

V is TRBV5-4 and J is TRBJ1-2; possible D gene TRBD1, 6 bases. Trimming pared 1 base from V and 9 bases from J, leaving 16 bases between. Germline V gene lookup returns CDR1 SGHNT and CDR2 YYREEE (reference sequence). The CDR3 extends over 14 amino acids. The CDR3 nucleotides are TGTGCCAGCAGCTTGAGGACAGTCGACAAGAGCTACACCTTC. Its protein product is CASSLRTVDKSYTF.

CDR3 nucleotides: TGTGCCACCAGTGTGGAGCGGGGGGGCAATGAGCAGTTCTTC. Protein product: CATSVERGGNEQFF. V and J are TRBV24-1 and TRBJ2-1, with TRBD2 matching over 10 bases. The germline V gene encodes CDR1 KGHDR and CDR2 SFDVKD. The CDR3 is 14 amino acids. V lost 5 bases to trimming and J lost 6 bases; unmatched junction nucleotides: 3.

The J gene is TRBJ1-1, the V gene TRBV27, with a possible D match to TRBD1 (6 bases). Germline assignment: CDR1 MNHEY and CDR2 SMNVEV (reference sequence). V lost 3 bases, J lost 8 bases, and 10 bases lay in between. The CDR3 is 12 residues long. The CDR3 DNA follows: TGTGCCAGCAGTTTCGGGGGGCGGGAAGCTTTCTTT. It yields the protein CASSFGGREAFF.

The CDR3 bases are TGTGCCAGCTCACTCGACAGCATGAGTACTGAAGCTTTCTTT. Protein product: CASSLDSMSTEAFF. V and J are TRBV18 and TRBJ1-1; D may be TRBD1 (5 bases). The V end lost 4 bases, the J end lost 5 bases, and 14 bases lay between the germline ends. Germline V gives CDR1 KGHSH, CDR2 LQKENI. The CDR3 covers 14 residues.

This chain connects TRBV3-1 (or the pseudogene TRBV3-2) to TRBJ1-6; TRBD1 is a possible D gene (5 bases). Germline V gives CDR1 LGHDT, CDR2 YNNKEL (reference sequence). Trimming removed 1 base at V and 13 bases at J, with 11 bases between. CDR3 length: 13 amino acids. CDR3 in amino acids: CASSQVLRGPLHF. DNA for the CDR3: TGTGCCAGCAGCCAAGTACTCCGGGGGCCCCTCCACTTT.

This clone was counted a single time. The chain combines TRBV3-1 (or the pseudogene TRBV3-2) with TRBJ2-6; 8 positions agree with TRBD1. From germline, CDR1 is LGHDT and CDR2 YNNKEL (reference sequence). This CDR3 is built from 17 residues. Losses at the gene ends were 2 bases for V and 4 bases for J; bases not matched to a gene: 7. The CDR3 here is CASSQPQGAEGANVLTF. CDR3 nucleotides: TGTGCCAGCAGCCAACCCCAGGGGGCGGAAGGGGCCAACGTCCTGACTTTC.

The chain carries TRBV6-5 and TRBJ2-1, with D tentatively TRBD1 (5 bases). This CDR3 is built from 15 residues. Germline loops: CDR1 MNHEY, CDR2 SVGAGI. The V end was cut by 1 base, the J end by 0 bases, with 7 bases between. CDR3 nucleotide sequence: TGTGCCAGCAGTTACTACAGGACCTCCTACAATGAGCAGTTCTTC. Translated: CASSYYRTSYNEQFF.

V and J are TRBV2 and TRBJ1-4; D gene unclear. With 6 bases removed from V and 5 bases from J, the gap between germline ends came to 13 bases. Germline V gene sequence: CDR1 SNHLY, CDR2 FYNNEI. The CDR3 is 14 amino acids. The DNA of the CDR3 is TGTGCCAGCAGGACCGAGCGCGGGAATGAAAAACTGTTTTTT. This translates into CASRTERGNEKLFF.